This TCR beta chain comes out of a study of regulatory T cells in long-lasting Graves disease. For TCR beta, libraries came from iRepertoire HTBI primers and Arm-PCR of CDR3 regions. TCRdb itself ran the multiplex PCR reads through MiXCR, one entry per CDR3 protein. The table shows 390,000 or so distinct CDR3 sequences, with 12% occurring only once. Study results and caveats: Reduced TCR diversity was observed in persistent Graves' patients versus newly diagnosed patients. Persistent disease favored TRBV28, TRBJ1-2 and TRBJ2-5.

Points on this clonotype: Its target is unknown.

Time point of the sample: newly diagnosed GD, antithyroid drugs for less than 3 months. The TCR library was prepared using RNA isolated from PBMCs. The patients included were those that came from an endocrinology department in Xi'an, China. From germline, CDR1 is SGHAT and CDR2 FQNNGV. CDR3 length: 17 amino acids. With V trimmed by 6 bases and J by 0 bases, 11 bases remained unmatched. In addition, the sample was reused for a study of T cells in Graves' hyperthyroidism and ophthalmopathy.

V and J are TRBV11-2 and TRBJ1-3; TRBD1 matches 7 bases. The receptor comes from a woman under 30 with Graves disease. This material consisted of peripheral blood mononuclear cells (PBMCs), taken at new diagnosis, from a patient treated with antithyroid drugs. CDR3 in DNA: TGTGCCAGCAGAGGGGTGGGACAGAGCATCTCTGGAAACACCATATATTTT. Translated, it gives CASRGVGQSISGNTIYF.